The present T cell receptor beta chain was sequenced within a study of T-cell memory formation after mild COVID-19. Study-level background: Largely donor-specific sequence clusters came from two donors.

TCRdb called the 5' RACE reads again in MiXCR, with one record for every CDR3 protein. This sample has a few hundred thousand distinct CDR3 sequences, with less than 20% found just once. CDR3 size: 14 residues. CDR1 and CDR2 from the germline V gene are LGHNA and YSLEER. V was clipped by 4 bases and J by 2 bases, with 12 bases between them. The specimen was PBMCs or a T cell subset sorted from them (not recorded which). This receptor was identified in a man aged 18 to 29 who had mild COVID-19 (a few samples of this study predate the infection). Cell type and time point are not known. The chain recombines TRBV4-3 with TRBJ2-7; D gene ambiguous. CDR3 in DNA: TGCGCCAGCAGCCCCCTCTACGATCCCTACGAGCAGTACGTC. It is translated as CASSPLYDPYEQYV.